The 21 T cell receptor beta chains presented below share a single source sample, sequenced in a study of T cell repertoires in cytomegalovirus infection. TCRdb reprocessed the reads with MiXCR, giving one entry per CDR3 protein. The sample shows roughly 760,000 distinct CDR3 sequences, less than 40% of them seen only once. Sequencing was performed on PBMCs. These receptors all stem from a human donor in good health (CMV status not recorded). Some clones in this sample may be carry-over from other donors' samples.

This clonotype was detected once. The rearrangement links TRBV28 to TRBJ1-5; D might be TRBD1 (5 bases). Germline-derived CDR1 and CDR2 are MDHEN and SYDVKM. V shed 8 bases and J shed 11 bases, with 10 bases lying between them. This CDR3 is built from 10 residues. As DNA, the CDR3 is TGTGCCAGCGGGGGGGATGCCCAGCATTTT. Amino acids: CASGGDAQHF. Looking up the rest from reference TRBV28 and TRBJ1-5 gives the full variable domain: DVKVTQSSRYLVKRTGEKVFLECVQDMDHENMFWYRQDPGLGLRLIYFSYDVKMKEKGDIPEGYSVSREKKERFSLILESASTNQTSMYLCASGGDAQHFGDGTRLSIL.

This clonotype was counted only a few times. The chain joins TRBV7-9 to TRBJ2-3; no clear D gene. In germline, CDR1 is SEHNR, CDR2 FQNEAQ (reference sequence). The CDR3 extends over 15 amino acids. V was pared by 5 bases and J by 4 bases, with 16 bases between. The DNA of the CDR3 is TGTGCCAGCAGCCCTTTACAGACTGTGTCAGATACGCAGTATTTT. This encodes CASSPLQTVSDTQYF.

As for this clonotype: A read error may be the cause here, since a much bigger clone is one base away. This chain connects TRBV7-9 to TRBJ1-6, with D hard to call. The CDR3 has 16 amino acids. Germline CDR1 and CDR2: SEHNR and FQNEAQ (reference sequence). The CDR3: CASSLAGSSYNSPLQF. The CDR3 DNA sequence: TGTGCCAGCAGCTTAGCGGGGAGCTCCTATAATTCACCCCTCCAATTT. Together with reference TRBV7-9 and TRBJ1-6, the CDR3 gives the full variable domain: DTGVSQNPRHKITKRGQNVTFRCDPISEHNRLYWYRQTLGQGPEFLTYFQNEAQLEKSRLLSDRFSAERPKGSFSTLEIQRTEQGDSAMYLCASSLAGSSYNSPLQFGNGTRLTVT.

The sample holds many counts of this clonotype. The V call is TRBV7-2, the J call TRBJ2-3; TRBD2 matches at 10 bases. V shed 5 bases and J 3 bases; nucleotides not matched to a gene: 11. This CDR3 is built from 17 residues. Germline V gene data show CDR1 as SGHTA and CDR2 as FQGNSA. The CDR3 bases are TGTGCCAGCAGCCGAAGATTAGCGGGGGGTTCGACAGATACGCAGTATTTT. Amino acids: CASSRRLAGGSTDTQYF.

This clonotype was observed a handful of times. The chain recombines TRBV29-1 with TRBJ1-2; 9 nucleotides agree with TRBD1. The V gene's germline CDR1 is SQVTM and CDR2 ANQGSEA. This CDR3 is 13 amino acids long. V lost 7 bases to trimming and J lost 7 bases; unmatched junction nucleotides: 10. DNA for the CDR3: TGCAGCGGTTATATTGGACAGGGGTTTGGCTACACCTTC. This translates into CSGYIGQGFGYTF.

In its sample, this clonotype was seen a few times. The chain is built from TRBV12-3 or TRBV12-4 and TRBJ2-7; 9 bases match TRBD2. V shed 5 bases, J shed 3 bases, and the junction held 5 bases outside the gene matches. This CDR3 comprises 14 residues. This CDR3 reads CASSTTSGYYEQYF. As DNA, the CDR3 is TGTGCCAGCAGTACGACTAGCGGATACTACGAGCAGTACTTC.

This clonotype showed up just a few times. This rearrangement joins TRBV5-8 to TRBJ2-7; 10 positions match TRBD1. Trimming removed 5 bases from V and 1 base from J; junction bases left unmatched: 6. Germline V gene lookup returns CDR1 SGHTS and CDR2 YDEGEE. This CDR3 region has 15 residues. The CDR3, as DNA: TGTGCCAGCAGTTGGGGGACAGGGGTGTCCTACGAGCAGTACTTC. The encoded protein is CASSWGTGVSYEQYF.

The gene calls are TRBV7-9 and TRBJ1-2; no clear D gene. This CDR3 contains 15 residues. CDR1 SEHNR and CDR2 FQNEAQ come from the germline V gene (reference sequence). V was cut by 3 bases and J by 2 bases, with 13 bases left in between. This chain's CDR3 is CASSFLGGWNYGYTF. For the CDR3, the DNA is TGTGCCAGCAGCTTTTTAGGCGGGTGGAACTATGGCTACACCTTC.

There are many counts of this clonotype. The chain couples TRBV7-8 to TRBJ1-6; D perhaps matches TRBD1 (5 bases). Germline CDR1 is SGHVS and CDR2 is FQNEAQ. This CDR3 comprises 15 residues. Deletions cut 0 bases from V and 10 bases from J, with 13 bases between. The CDR3 is CASSLAREHGSPLHF. The DNA of the CDR3 is TGTGCCAGCAGCTTAGCCAGGGAACACGGCTCACCCCTCCACTTT.

About this clonotype: At one boundary the junction diverges from the germline segment, which might be a read error. This chain connects TRBV4-2 to TRBJ2-4, with a possible D match to TRBD2 (6 bases). Germline CDR1 is LGHNA and CDR2 is YNFKEQ. This CDR3 is 20 amino acids long. The CDR3 DNA is TGTGCCAGCAGCCGAAATGTGCTAGCGACCACCCCAGAAGCCAAAAACATTCAGTGCTTC. It translates to CASSRNVLATTPEAKNIQCF.

J is TRBJ1-2 and V is TRBV5-1, with TRBD1 matching 7 bases. V trimming: 0 bases; J trimming: 5 bases; junction bases outside the gene matches: 7. This CDR3 comprises 15 residues. The germline gives CDR1 SGHRS, CDR2 YFSETQ. In DNA form, the CDR3 reads TGCGCCAGCAGCTTGGCCGCGGACAGGCTATATGGCTACACCTTC. Amino acid sequence: CASSLAADRLYGYTF.

This clonotype was observed a handful of times. This chain links TRBV6-1 with TRBJ2-7, with 10 bases that match TRBD1. The V gene's germline CDR1 is MNHNS and CDR2 SASEGT. This CDR3 is 16 amino acids long. V shed 5 bases, J shed 3 bases, and the junction held 10 bases outside the gene matches. Here the CDR3 reads CASSPLGTGVGYEQYF. The DNA for the CDR3 is TGTGCCAGCAGTCCACTGGGGACAGGGGTAGGCTACGAGCAGTACTTC.

V and J are TRBV5-1 and TRBJ2-1, with 10 bases fitting TRBD2. After removal of 4 bases from V and 3 bases from J, the junction contained 7 bases not matched to a gene. The CDR3 loop spans 16 amino acids. Germline V CDR1 and CDR2: SGHRS, YFSETQ. Here the CDR3 reads CASSGVAGGHYNEQFF. DNA of the CDR3: TGCGCCAGCAGCGGGGTAGCGGGAGGCCACTACAATGAGCAGTTCTTC.

The CDR3 DNA reads as TGTGCCAGCAGTGAAGTGTTGTGGCAGGAGGGAGAGACCCAGTACTTC. Its translation: CASSEVLWQEGETQYF. This rearrangement joins TRBV6-1 to TRBJ2-5; perhaps TRBD2 as D (6 bases). The length of the CDR3 is 16 residues. Germline lookup yields CDR1 MNHNS and CDR2 SASEGT. V shed 1 base and J shed 4 bases, with 16 bases lying between them.

This clonotype was counted between two and nine times. The V and J genes are TRBV19 and TRBJ2-1; D is undetermined. V dropped 6 bases and J dropped 2 bases, with 14 bases sitting between them. CDR1 is LNHDA and CDR2 is SQIVND in the germline V gene (reference sequence). This CDR3 comprises 15 residues. CDR3 bases: TGTGCCAGTAGCCTTTCCGCCGGAGCCTACAATGAGCAGTTCTTC. The encoded protein is CASSLSAGAYNEQFF.

The chain joins TRBV5-4 to TRBJ1-6; 8 bases are a match to TRBD1. Germline lookup yields CDR1 SGHNT and CDR2 YYREEE (reference sequence). The CDR3 has 17 amino acids. V lost 0 bases and J lost 8; bases outside the gene matches: 10. The CDR3 DNA follows: TGTGCCAGCAGCTTGGAGCAGGGGGCGAATGCGGATTCACCCCTCCACTTT. Its protein is CASSLEQGANADSPLHF.

This clonotype was seen more than once but under ten times. The CDR3 region has the DNA TGTGCCAGTAGAGACCTCCGGAGCGGGAGGTCCTACAATGAGCAGTTCTTC. Residues: CASRDLRSGRSYNEQFF. V is TRBV19 and J is TRBJ2-1; TRBD2 matches 9 bases. This CDR3 is built from 17 residues. V trimming: 6 bases; J trimming: 1 base; junction bases outside the gene matches: 10. From germline, CDR1 is LNHDA and CDR2 SQIVND (reference sequence).

J is TRBJ1-1 and V is TRBV19; D is ambiguous. Germline V gene lookup returns CDR1 LNHDA and CDR2 SQIVND (reference sequence). Deletions cut 3 bases from V and 1 base from J, with 9 bases between. The CDR3 is made up of 14 amino acids. The CDR3 loop is CASSIPQENTEAFF. The CDR3 nucleotides are TGTGCCAGTAGTATCCCACAAGAGAACACTGAAGCTTTCTTT.

This clonotype was observed a few times. The V call is TRBV3-1, the J call TRBJ1-6, with D tentatively TRBD1 (6 bases). Germline loops: CDR1 LGHDT, CDR2 YNNKEL (reference sequence). V lost 1 base and J lost 16, with 11 bases in between. The CDR3 is 12 residues long. The CDR3, as DNA: TGTGCCAGCAGCCAAGGACAGGCCGTTCTCCACTTT. Its translation is CASSQGQAVLHF.

This clonotype was observed at least ten times. This chain uses TRBV7-8 with TRBJ1-1; D not resolved. Germline CDR1 reads SGHVS; CDR2 reads FQNEAQ. V shed 7 bases and J shed 0 bases, with 24 bases lying between them. CDR3 length: 18 amino acids. The CDR3 reads CASTLLRVGVNLNTEAFF. The CDR3 region has the DNA TGTGCCAGCACCCTCCTCCGGGTCGGGGTAAACCTGAACACTGAAGCTTTCTTT.

This chain uses TRBV24-1 with TRBJ2-7; D call uncertain. This CDR3 spans 13 amino acids. The V end lost 3 bases, the J end lost 3 bases, and 8 bases lay between the germline ends. Per the germline V gene, CDR1 is KGHDR and CDR2 is SFDVKD. The CDR3 loop reads CATSDPLNYEQYF. In DNA form, the CDR3 reads TGTGCCACCAGTGATCCCTTAAACTACGAGCAGTACTTC.